Included here is one TCR beta chain sequence, with context. No antigen is known for it. This sample was included in a study of long-term antiretroviral therapy in people with HIV. The study's findings and limits: No data were available on ART adherence, viral resistance or therapy changes. Post-ART, diversity grew, though it stayed under transplant donor control levels.

Assay version v3.0 of immunoSEQ was used, and it was run at survey level. Produced via immunoSEQ multiplex PCR; TCRdb's table is partial and in-frame only. The repertoire holds about 28,000 clones, with roughly 80% as singletons. This specimen was unsorted PBMCs, taken 3 years after starting antiretroviral therapy. The sequence was collected from a man aged 40-49 years with HIV.

In DNA form, the CDR3 reads TGTGCCAGCAGCTCCGGGACTAGTTTCACCGGGGAGCTGTTTTTT. Its translation is CASSSGTSFTGELFF. The chain combines TRBV5-6 with TRBJ2-2; 8 nucleotides match TRBD2. Germline V gene data show CDR1 as SGHDT and CDR2 as YYEEEE. V dropped 3 bases and J dropped 4; count of bases not matched to a gene: 5. This CDR3 contains 15 residues.